A single sample is the source of the 9 T cell receptor beta chains below, sequenced in a study of OX40 agonist ivuxolimab in advanced cancers. The data were produced by immunoSEQ multiplex PCR, yet TCRdb's version contains in-frame clones alone and is incomplete. The table lists about 80,000 clones, roughly 84% of them singletons. The sample in question was CD4+ or CD8+ T cells sorted from blood, obtained in a trial of the OX40 agonist ivuxolimab. These receptors were obtained from an adult with an advanced solid tumor such as melanoma, head and neck, liver or kidney cancer.

This clone is a singleton in its sample. The CDR3 sequence: CASNKGAGETDTQYF. CDR3 DNA: TGTGCCAGCAACAAAGGAGCGGGAGAGACAGATACGCAGTATTTT. The chain has TRBV11-3 and TRBJ2-3, with 8 bases matching TRBD2. The junction had 9 bases not matched to a gene; V was cut back by 7 bases and J by 3 bases. The CDR3 is made up of 15 amino acids. CDR1 and CDR2 (germline): SGHNT, YENEEA.

The V and J genes are TRBV7-9 and TRBJ2-7; D not resolved. Germline assignment: CDR1 SEHNR and CDR2 FQNEAQ (reference sequence). V shed 4 bases and J shed 3 bases, with 7 bases lying between them. This CDR3 region has 12 residues. The CDR3 nucleotides read TGTGCCAGCAGCTATCTGATCTACGAGCAGTACTTC. Its translation is CASSYLIYEQYF.

The chain links TRBV15 to TRBJ2-1; 8 bases agree with TRBD2. The CDR3 has 17 amino acids. V shed 5 bases, J shed 4 bases, and the junction held 13 bases outside the gene matches. Germline loops: CDR1 LNHNV, CDR2 YYDKDF (reference sequence). This CDR3 is CATSSREGSGAYNEQFF. CDR3 nucleotides: TGTGCCACCAGCTCCCGAGAGGGTAGCGGGGCATACAATGAGCAGTTCTTC.

The chain carries TRBV9 and TRBJ2-5, with 8 bases fitting TRBD2. Germline V gene sequence: CDR1 SGDLS, CDR2 YYNGEE. The CDR3 has 14 amino acids. Unmatched junction bases numbered 3, after V lost 3 bases and J lost 2 bases. DNA for the CDR3: TGTGCCAGCAGCGGGGGGACTAGTCAAGAGACCCAGTACTTC. It encodes CASSGGTSQETQYF.

The chain joins TRBV9 to TRBJ2-3, with a tentative D call TRBD1 (5 bases). V dropped 3 bases and J dropped 4 bases, with 18 bases sitting between them. The CDR3 runs 16 residues. Germline CDR1 reads SGDLS; CDR2 reads YYNGEE. The CDR3 sequence: CASSARPEGVPDTQYF. The CDR3 region has the DNA TGTGCCAGCAGCGCCCGCCCCGAAGGGGTCCCAGATACGCAGTATTTT. Using reference TRBV9 and TRBJ2-3 for the parts outside the CDR3, the full variable domain is DSGVTQTPKHLITATGQRVTLRCSPRSGDLSVYWYQQSLDQGLQFLIQYYNGEERAKGNILERFSAQQFPDLHSELNLSSLELGDSALYFCASSARPEGVPDTQYFGPGTRLTVL.

This chain joins TRBV7-8 and TRBJ2-2, with D hard to call. The CDR3 sequence is 12 residues long. Germline-derived CDR1 and CDR2 are SGHVS and FQNEAQ. V was trimmed by 5 bases and J by 8 bases, leaving 9 bases between them. In DNA, the CDR3 is TGTGCCAGCAGCCCCATGGGGGGGGAGCTGTTTTTT. Encoded protein: CASSPMGGELFF.

The rearrangement joins TRBV28 to TRBJ1-3, with 7 bases aligning to TRBD1. The CDR3 is 17 amino acids. Germline loops: CDR1 MDHEN, CDR2 SYDVKM. Trimming at V came to 7 bases and at J to 3 bases, leaving 15 bases not matched to a gene. CDR3 amino acids: CASTPPGAGGFGNTIYF. The CDR3 DNA reads as TGTGCCAGCACCCCACCCGGAGCAGGGGGGTTTGGAAACACCATATATTTT.

J is TRBJ2-1 and V is TRBV4-2, with 9 bases aligning to TRBD2. CDR1 is LGHNA, CDR2 YNFKEQ, per germline. Trimming cost V 2 bases and J 6 bases; bases outside gene matches: 8. The CDR3 covers 16 residues. The CDR3 is CASSQNPSGMINEQFF. Here the CDR3 DNA reads TGTGCCAGCAGCCAAAATCCTAGCGGGATGATCAATGAGCAGTTCTTC.

The chain has TRBV29-1 and TRBJ1-2, with D tentatively TRBD1 (6 bases). V lost 6 bases and J lost 4, with 12 bases in between. The germline gives CDR1 SQVTM, CDR2 ANQGSEA. The CDR3 covers 12 residues. The CDR3 sequence is CSVPGTSYGYTF. The CDR3 coding sequence is TGCAGCGTACCCGGGACAAGCTATGGCTACACCTTC.